One TCR beta chain is described in this entry. Its target is unknown. The data stem from a study of blood T cells in healthy people across ages. Caucasian, healthy and from Russia, the donors were aged between about 6 and 90. Primers used in a second PCR of roughly 7 to 12 cycles were a sample-barcoded 5' primer and a J-beta primer mix. Using its own MiXCR run on the 5' RACE reads, TCRdb lists one record per CDR3 protein. The profile shows 1.5 million to 2 million distinct CDR3 sequences, roughly 50% of them singletons. Overall study results and limits: PBMCs left unsorted prevented a conclusive naive versus antigen-experienced comparison.

Per the germline V gene, CDR1 is SGHTA and CDR2 is FQGNSA. Trimming removed 5 bases at V and 5 bases at J, with 25 bases between. The length of the CDR3 is 18 residues. Sequencing was performed on blood. The sequence came from a woman aged 35 to 49 in good health. The V gene is TRBV7-2, the J gene TRBJ2-1; the D gene is possibly TRBD2 (6 bases). The CDR3 sequence: CASSPQTLSLATHNEQFF. In DNA form, the CDR3 reads TGTGCCAGCAGCCCCCAAACCTTAAGTCTAGCGACCCACAATGAGCAGTTCTTC.